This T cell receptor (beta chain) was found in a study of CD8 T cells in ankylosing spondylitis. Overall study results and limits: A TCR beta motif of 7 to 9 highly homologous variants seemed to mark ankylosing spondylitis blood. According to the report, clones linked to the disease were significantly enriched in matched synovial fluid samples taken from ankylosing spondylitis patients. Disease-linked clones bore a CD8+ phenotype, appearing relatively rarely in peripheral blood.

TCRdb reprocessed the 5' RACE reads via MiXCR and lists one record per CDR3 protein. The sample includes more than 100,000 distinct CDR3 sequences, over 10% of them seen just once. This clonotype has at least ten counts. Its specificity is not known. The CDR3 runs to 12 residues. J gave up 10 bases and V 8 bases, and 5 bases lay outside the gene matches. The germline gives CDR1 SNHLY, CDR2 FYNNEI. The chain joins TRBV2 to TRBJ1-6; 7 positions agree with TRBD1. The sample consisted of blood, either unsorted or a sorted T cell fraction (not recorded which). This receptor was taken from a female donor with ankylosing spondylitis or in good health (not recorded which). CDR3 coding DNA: TGTGCCAGCGACAGGGAAGGCTCACCCCTCCACTTT. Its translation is CASDREGSPLHF.